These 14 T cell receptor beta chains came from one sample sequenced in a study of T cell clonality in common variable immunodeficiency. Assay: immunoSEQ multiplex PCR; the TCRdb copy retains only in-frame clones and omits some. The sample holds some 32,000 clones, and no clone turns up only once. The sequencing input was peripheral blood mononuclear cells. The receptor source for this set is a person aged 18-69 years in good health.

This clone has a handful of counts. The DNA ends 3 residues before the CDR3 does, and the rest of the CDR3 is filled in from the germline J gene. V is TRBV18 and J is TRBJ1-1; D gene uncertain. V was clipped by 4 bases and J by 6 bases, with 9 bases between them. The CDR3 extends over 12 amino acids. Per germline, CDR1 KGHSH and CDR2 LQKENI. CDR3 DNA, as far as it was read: TGTGCCAGCTCACTAACAGCCTCTGAA. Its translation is CASSLTASE. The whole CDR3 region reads CASSLTASEAFF.

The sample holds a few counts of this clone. Partial CDR3 DNA: TGCGCCAGCTTTCAGGGGGACGGAGAGACC. It encodes CASFQGDGET. The whole CDR3 protein is CASFQGDGETQYF. The V gene is TRBV5-1, the J gene TRBJ2-5; 7 nucleotides line up with TRBD1. With the read ending 3 residues before the CDR3 end, the germline J gene is used to fill in that end. V shed 7 bases and J 4 bases; nucleotides not matched to a gene: 7. The CDR3 sequence is 13 residues long. Germline assignment: CDR1 SGHRS and CDR2 YFSETQ.

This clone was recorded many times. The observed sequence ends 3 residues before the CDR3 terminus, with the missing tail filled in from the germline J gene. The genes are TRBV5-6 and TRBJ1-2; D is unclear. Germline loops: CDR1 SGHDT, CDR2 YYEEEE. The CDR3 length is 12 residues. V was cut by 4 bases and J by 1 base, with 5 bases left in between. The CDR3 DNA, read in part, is TGTGCCAGCAGCCCCCGTAACTATGGC. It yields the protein CASSPRNYG. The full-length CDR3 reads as CASSPRNYGYTF.

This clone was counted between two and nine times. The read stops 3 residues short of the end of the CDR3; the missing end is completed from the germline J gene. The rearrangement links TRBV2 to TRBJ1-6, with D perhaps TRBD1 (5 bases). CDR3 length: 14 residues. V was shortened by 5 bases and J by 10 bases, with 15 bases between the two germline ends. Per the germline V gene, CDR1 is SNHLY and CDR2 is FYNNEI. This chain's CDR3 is CASSLQGIGSPLHF. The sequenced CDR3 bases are TGTGCCAGCAGTCTCCAGGGTATAGGATCACCC.

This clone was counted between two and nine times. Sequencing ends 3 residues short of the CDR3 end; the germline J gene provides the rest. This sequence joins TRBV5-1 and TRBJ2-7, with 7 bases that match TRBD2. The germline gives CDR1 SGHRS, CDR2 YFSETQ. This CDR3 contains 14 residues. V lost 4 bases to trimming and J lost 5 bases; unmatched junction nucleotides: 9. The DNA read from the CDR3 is TGCGCCAGCAGCCCCCAGAGGGCGGGGGACGAG. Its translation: CASSPQRAGDE. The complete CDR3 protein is CASSPQRAGDEQYF.

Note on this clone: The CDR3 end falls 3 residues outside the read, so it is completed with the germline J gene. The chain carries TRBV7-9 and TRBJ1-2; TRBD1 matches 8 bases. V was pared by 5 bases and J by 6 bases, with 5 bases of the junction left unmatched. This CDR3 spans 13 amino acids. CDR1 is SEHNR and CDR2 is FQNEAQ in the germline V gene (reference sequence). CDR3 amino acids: CASSPQGDNGYTF. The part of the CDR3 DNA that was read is TGTGCCAGCAGCCCACAGGGGGACAATGGC.

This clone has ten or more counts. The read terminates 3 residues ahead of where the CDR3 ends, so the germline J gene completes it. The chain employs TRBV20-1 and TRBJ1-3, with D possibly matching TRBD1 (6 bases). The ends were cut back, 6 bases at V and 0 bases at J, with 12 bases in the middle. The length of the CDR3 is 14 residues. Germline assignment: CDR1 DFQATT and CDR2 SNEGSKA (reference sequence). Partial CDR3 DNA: TGCAGTGCCGTCAAGACAGGCTCTGGAAACACC. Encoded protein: CSAVKTGSGNT. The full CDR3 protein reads CSAVKTGSGNTIYF.

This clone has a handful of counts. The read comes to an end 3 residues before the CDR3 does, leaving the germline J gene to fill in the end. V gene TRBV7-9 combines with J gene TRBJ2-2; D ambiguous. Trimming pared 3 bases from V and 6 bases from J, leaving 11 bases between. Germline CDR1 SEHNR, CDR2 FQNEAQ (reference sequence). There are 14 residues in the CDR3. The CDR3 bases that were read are TGTGCCAGCAGCTTTCAGCTCGCGGCCGGGGAG. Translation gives CASSFQLAAGE. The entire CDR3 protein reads CASSFQLAAGELFF.

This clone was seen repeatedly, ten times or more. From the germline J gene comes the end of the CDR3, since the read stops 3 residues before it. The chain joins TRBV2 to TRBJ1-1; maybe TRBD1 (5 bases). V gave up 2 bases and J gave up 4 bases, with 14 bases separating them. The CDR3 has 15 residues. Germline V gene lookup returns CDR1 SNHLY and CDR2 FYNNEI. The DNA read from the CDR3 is TGTGCCAGCAGTGAAAATAGGGGCTTGAGCACTGAA. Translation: CASSENRGLSTE. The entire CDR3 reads CASSENRGLSTEAFF.

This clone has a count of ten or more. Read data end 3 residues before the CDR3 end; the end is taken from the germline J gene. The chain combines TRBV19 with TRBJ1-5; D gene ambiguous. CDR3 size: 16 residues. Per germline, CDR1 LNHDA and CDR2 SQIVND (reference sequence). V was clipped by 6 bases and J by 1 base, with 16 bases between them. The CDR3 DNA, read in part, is TGTGCCAGTAGCCTAATGGATACAGAGAGCAATCAGCCC. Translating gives CASSLMDTESNQP. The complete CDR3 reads CASSLMDTESNQPQHF.

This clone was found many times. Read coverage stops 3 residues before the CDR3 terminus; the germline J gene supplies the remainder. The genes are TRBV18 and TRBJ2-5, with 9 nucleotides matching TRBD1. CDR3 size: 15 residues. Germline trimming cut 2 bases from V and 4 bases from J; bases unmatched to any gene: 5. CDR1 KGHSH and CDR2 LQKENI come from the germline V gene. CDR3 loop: CASSPGTGPGETQYF. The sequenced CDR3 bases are TGTGCCAGCTCACCAGGGACAGGGCCCGGAGAGACC.

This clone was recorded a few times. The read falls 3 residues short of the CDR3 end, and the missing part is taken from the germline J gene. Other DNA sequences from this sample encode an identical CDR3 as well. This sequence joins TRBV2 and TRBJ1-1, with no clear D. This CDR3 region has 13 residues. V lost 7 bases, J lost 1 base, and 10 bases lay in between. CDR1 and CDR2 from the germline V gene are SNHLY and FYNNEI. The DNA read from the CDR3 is TGTGCCAGCACGAGAGCAAAGAACACTGAA. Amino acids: CASTRAKNTE. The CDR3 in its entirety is CASTRAKNTEAFF.

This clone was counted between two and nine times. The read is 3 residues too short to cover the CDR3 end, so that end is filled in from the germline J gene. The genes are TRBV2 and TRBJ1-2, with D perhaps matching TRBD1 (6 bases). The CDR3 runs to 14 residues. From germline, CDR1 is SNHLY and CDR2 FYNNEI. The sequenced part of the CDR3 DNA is TGTGCCAGCAATATACAGGGTCAAGTCAGAGGC. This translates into CASNIQGQVRG. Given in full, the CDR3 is CASNIQGQVRGYTF.

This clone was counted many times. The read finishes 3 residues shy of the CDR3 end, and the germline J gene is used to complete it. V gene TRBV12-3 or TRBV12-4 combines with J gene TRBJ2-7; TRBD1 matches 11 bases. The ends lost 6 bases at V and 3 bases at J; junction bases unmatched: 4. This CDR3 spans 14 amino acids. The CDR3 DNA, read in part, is TGTGCCAGCAGGCCGGGACAGGGGGGCTACGAG. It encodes CASRPGQGGYE. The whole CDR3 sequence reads CASRPGQGGYEQYF.